This T cell receptor (beta chain) was obtained from a study of T cell responses to AZD1222 COVID-19 vaccine. Findings and caveats of the study: Mostly white British, mostly female donors; authors suggested clonal diversity may be underestimated. Baseline serostatus was positive in only six AZD1222 recipients.

As regards this clone: The antigen remains undetermined. Other DNA variants within this sample encode the same CDR3.

Clones were read by immunoSEQ multiplex PCR, and TCRdb kept only the in-frame ones, dropping some. The table lists around 130,000 clones, approximately 83% of them singletons. The clonotype was recovered from an adult in good health. The material sequenced was peripheral blood, taken on day 0 of AZD1222 vaccination.

CDR3 protein: CASSPPSTDTQYF. In DNA, the CDR3 is TGTGCCAGCTCACCCCCTAGCACAGATACGCAGTATTTT. The chain has TRBV18 and TRBJ2-3; D remains unclear. Germline lookup yields CDR1 KGHSH and CDR2 LQKENI. V lost 3 bases and J 0 bases, leaving 4 bases between the germline ends. CDR3 length equals 13 residues.